The 10 T cell receptor beta chains presented below share a single source sample, sequenced in a study of blood T cells in healthy people across ages. Combining a sample-barcoded 5' primer with a J-beta primer mix, a second PCR ran for roughly 6 to 12 cycles. TCRdb used MiXCR to reprocess the 5' RACE reads, holding one entry per CDR3 protein. The data show more than 1.4 million distinct CDR3 sequences, 42% seen once. The source material was blood. The origin of the receptors is a woman aged 18-30 years in good health.

This clonotype turned up a few times. Relative to the germline gene, one junction end is altered; a read error may explain this. This chain joins TRBV10-2 and TRBJ2-7; a possible D gene is TRBD1 (6 bases). Germline V CDR1 and CDR2: WSHSY, SAAADI. The CDR3 runs to 17 residues. The DNA for the CDR3 is TGCGCCAGCAGTAAGAATCAAGAACAGGGAAGCTCCTCCGAGCAGTACTTC. Translation: CASSKNQEQGSSSEQYF.

This clonotype has only a few counts. This chain joins TRBV15 and TRBJ2-1, with D perhaps being TRBD1 or TRBD2 (5 bases each). V was pared by 0 bases and J by 7 bases, with 16 bases between. Germline V gene lookup returns CDR1 LNHNV and CDR2 YYDKDF (reference sequence). CDR3 length: 16 amino acids. CDR3 loop: CATSRDPPRGTNEQFF. The CDR3 DNA reads as TGTGCCACCAGCAGAGATCCCCCACGAGGGACGAATGAGCAGTTCTTC.

The J gene is TRBJ2-3, the V gene TRBV3-1; no definite D call. This CDR3 is built from 13 residues. Germline CDR1 and CDR2: LGHDT and YNNKEL (reference sequence). V lost 2 bases and J 7 bases, leaving 10 bases between the germline ends. The CDR3 DNA reads as TGTGCCAGCAGCCAACTGGCTTCCCATACGCAGTATTTT. It encodes CASSQLASHTQYF.

J is TRBJ2-4 and V is TRBV6-1; D is perhaps TRBD2 (6 bases). The germline CDR1 and CDR2 sequences are MNHNS and SASEGT. The CDR3 totals 15 residues. Trimming pared 0 bases from V and 3 bases from J, leaving 9 bases between. The CDR3 nucleotides read TGTGCCAGCAGTGAAGCAGTCGGGGGCAAAAACATTCAGTACTTC. Its protein product is CASSEAVGGKNIQYF.

This clonotype was seen more than once but under ten times. The chain has TRBV29-1 and TRBJ2-5; 11 nucleotides line up with TRBD1. Losses at the gene ends were 6 bases for V and 2 bases for J; bases not matched to a gene: 14. Germline loops: CDR1 SQVTM, CDR2 ANQGSEA. CDR3 size: 17 residues. The CDR3 loop reads CSVHGQGARRDQETQYF. CDR3 sequence (DNA): TGCAGCGTCCACGGACAGGGGGCCCGCCGAGATCAAGAGACCCAGTACTTC.

This chain connects TRBV6-4 to TRBJ2-3; D might be TRBD2 (6 bases). This CDR3 spans 16 amino acids. Deletions cut 4 bases from V and 2 bases from J, with 16 bases between. The germline V gene encodes CDR1 MRHNA and CDR2 SNTAGT. The CDR3 spells CASSGRGADPTDTQYF. The CDR3 DNA reads as TGTGCCAGCAGTGGGAGGGGCGCGGACCCCACAGATACGCAGTATTTT.

The J gene is TRBJ2-5, the V gene TRBV29-1, with 7 bases lining up with TRBD1. The better agreement between TRBJ2-7 and the DNA end casts doubt on the J call. The CDR3 spans 15 residues. The V gene's germline CDR1 is SQVTM and CDR2 ANQGSEA. DNA of the CDR3: TGCAGCGTTTCGTCGAATGACAGGGTCGAAGGCGAGCAGTACTTC. Protein: CSVSSNDRVEGEQYF.

This clonotype came up a few times. This rearrangement joins TRBV3-1 to TRBJ1-6; 7 bases are a match to TRBD1. The CDR3 loop spans 16 amino acids. CDR1 is LGHDT and CDR2 is YNNKEL in the germline V gene (reference sequence). Germline trimming cut 4 bases from V and 7 bases from J; bases unmatched to any gene: 10. The CDR3 sequence: CASSPSTGTENSPLHF. CDR3 sequence (DNA): TGTGCCAGCAGCCCTAGTACCGGGACAGAGAATTCACCCCTCCACTTT.

The chain links TRBV16 to TRBJ1-2; 8 nucleotides align to TRBD1. Trimming took 6 bases from V and 7 from J; bases not matched to a gene: 7. The CDR3 is 13 amino acids. The germline gives CDR1 KGHSY, CDR2 FQNENV. CDR3 DNA sequence: TGTGCCAGCAGTCGCGGACAGGGTCGTGGCTACACCTTC. Residues: CASSRGQGRGYTF.

The rearrangement links TRBV11-2 to TRBJ2-2, with 10 nucleotides matching TRBD2. The V segment lost 3 bases and the J segment 5 bases; nucleotides outside the gene matches: 3. CDR1 SGHAT and CDR2 FQNNGV come from the germline V gene. The CDR3 has 15 residues. Here the CDR3 DNA reads TGTGCCAGCAGCTTTAATAGCGGGGGGACCGGGGAGCTGTTTTTT. Translated: CASSFNSGGTGELFF. The full variable domain, completed using reference TRBV11-2 and TRBJ2-2, is EAGVAQSPRYKIIEKRQSVAFWCNPISGHATLYWYQQILGQGPKLLIQFQNNGVVDDSQLPKDRFSAERLKGVDSTLKIQPAKLEDSAVYLCASSFNSGGTGELFFGEGSRLTVL.